Reported below is one T cell receptor beta chain. Antigen: not known. This specimen belongs to a study of T cells after posttransplantation cyclophosphamide. Whole-study findings and limits: Tissue-infiltrating T cells from skin or gut overlapped little with blood T cells. Donor-recipient repertoire similarity was low at 1-2 months, rising over year one. Recipient CMV seropositivity and CMV reactivation strongly tracked TRB clonality.

The CDR3 runs 18 residues. Looked up from germline, CDR1 is SGHRS and CDR2 is YFSETQ. The V segment lost 3 bases and the J segment 1 base; nucleotides outside the gene matches: 13. TCRdb's copy holds only in-frame clones and misses some; the assay was immunoSEQ multiplex PCR. The sample yields 20,000 to 25,000 clones, 85% to 90% seen once. Controls had myeloablative marrow grafts with methotrexate and calcineurin inhibitor, sampled at 1 year. This material consisted of PBMCs, taken roughly 49 weeks after allogeneic stem cell transplant with calcineurin inhibitor and methotrexate. The clonotype comes from a female patient between 30 and 40 years old who received an allogeneic stem cell transplant from an unrelated donor, was CMV-positive, and had acute and chronic GVHD. Some T cells may be supplied by the graft donor. The V and J genes are TRBV5-1 and TRBJ1-1; 9 bases match TRBD1. CDR3 region: CASSSGRGTGKGNTEAFF. Written as DNA, the CDR3 is TGCGCCAGCAGCTCTGGAAGAGGGACAGGGAAGGGGAACACTGAAGCTTTCTTT. The whole variable domain, filled in from reference TRBV5-1 and TRBJ1-1, reads KAGVTQTPRYLIKTRGQQVTLSCSPISGHRSVSWYQQTPGQGLQFLFEYFSETQRNKGNFPGRFSGRQFSNSRSEMNVSTLELGDSALYLCASSSGRGTGKGNTEAFFGQGTRLTVV.